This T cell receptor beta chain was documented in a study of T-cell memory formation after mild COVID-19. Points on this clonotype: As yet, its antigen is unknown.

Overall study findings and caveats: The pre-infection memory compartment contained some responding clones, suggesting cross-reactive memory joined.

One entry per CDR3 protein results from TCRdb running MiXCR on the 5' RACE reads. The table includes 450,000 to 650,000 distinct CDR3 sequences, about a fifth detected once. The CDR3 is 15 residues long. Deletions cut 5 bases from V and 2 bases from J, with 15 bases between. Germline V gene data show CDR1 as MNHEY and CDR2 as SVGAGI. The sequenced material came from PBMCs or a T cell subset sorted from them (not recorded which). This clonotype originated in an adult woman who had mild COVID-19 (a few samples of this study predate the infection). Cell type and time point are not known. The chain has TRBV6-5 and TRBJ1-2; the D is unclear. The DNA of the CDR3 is TGTGCCAGCAGTCAGACGAGTGGCCCGAACTATGGCTACACCTTC. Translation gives CASSQTSGPNYGYTF.